These 9 T cell receptor beta chains share one sample of origin, sequenced in a study of regulatory T cells in long-lasting Graves disease. In building TCR beta libraries, iRepertoire HTBI primers were used together with Arm-PCR of CDR3 regions. TCRdb reprocessed the multiplex PCR reads via MiXCR and lists one record per CDR3 protein. The sample contains around 450,000 distinct CDR3 sequences, approximately 15% of which appear only once. Documented time point: newly diagnosed GD, antithyroid drugs for less than 3 months. The authors made the TCR library using RNA they extracted from PBMCs. This sample was shared with a second study, whose subject was T cells in Graves' hyperthyroidism and ophthalmopathy.

Sequencing used peripheral blood mononuclear cells (PBMCs), obtained at new diagnosis, from a patient treated with antithyroid drugs. The receptors were sampled from a woman in her 30s with Graves disease.

This clonotype was seen repeatedly, ten times or more. The chain links TRBV6-2 or TRBV6-3 to TRBJ2-1; 9 nucleotides agree with TRBD1. The length of the CDR3 is 15 residues. V trimming: 5 bases; J trimming: 12 bases; junction bases outside the gene matches: 14. The germline V gene has CDR1 MNHEY and CDR2 SVGEGT. The chain's CDR3 is CASSESGTGTKGQFF. Here the CDR3 DNA reads TGTGCCAGCAGTGAATCGGGGACAGGGACTAAGGGGCAGTTCTTC.

For the CDR3, the DNA is TGCGCCAGCAGCTTACTAGTCTACAATGAGCAGTTCTTC. Its translation: CASSLLVYNEQFF. The genes are TRBV5-1 and TRBJ2-1, with a weak D call TRBD2 (5 bases). V was clipped by 2 bases and J by 3 bases, with 6 bases between them. CDR3 length: 13 amino acids. Germline lookup yields CDR1 SGHRS and CDR2 YFSETQ.

The sample holds many counts of this clonotype. The chain uses TRBV5-1 and TRBJ2-1, with TRBD1 matching 12 bases. CDR3 length: 17 amino acids. CDR1 SGHRS and CDR2 YFSETQ come from the germline V gene. V lost 4 bases and J lost 4; bases outside the gene matches: 9. The CDR3 sequence is CASSRGSGQGAYNEQFF. The CDR3 DNA follows: TGCGCCAGCAGCCGGGGGTCGGGACAGGGGGCTTACAATGAGCAGTTCTTC.

The V call is TRBV29-1, the J call TRBJ2-6; D gene unclear. V was pared by 7 bases and J by 0 bases, with 13 bases between. This CDR3 is built from 15 residues. The germline V gene encodes CDR1 SQVTM and CDR2 ANQGSEA. CDR3 nucleotides: TGCAGCGCCCGAGTATGGGGCTCTGGGGCCAACGTCCTGACTTTC. It translates to CSARVWGSGANVLTF.

This rearrangement joins TRBV6-1 to TRBJ2-4; D may be TRBD1 or TRBD2 (5 bases each). Germline CDR1 reads MNHNS; CDR2 reads SASEGT. Deletions cut 11 bases from V and 9 bases from J, with 14 bases between. The CDR3 extends over 11 amino acids. The CDR3 reads CAGQQAGIQYF. In nucleotides, the CDR3 is TGTGCCGGTCAACAGGCGGGCATTCAGTACTTC.

This clonotype was detected ten times or more. This rearrangement joins TRBV20-1 to TRBJ2-5; 9 bases align to TRBD2. Germline CDR1 is DFQATT and CDR2 is SNEGSKA (reference sequence). The CDR3 loop spans 16 amino acids. Trimming at V came to 2 bases and at J to 4 bases, leaving 11 bases not matched to a gene. CDR3 in DNA: TGCAGTGCTAGATCGGGGTCTAGCGGGATTGCAGAGACCCAGTACTTC. Translating gives CSARSGSSGIAETQYF.

V gene TRBV12-3 or TRBV12-4 combines with J gene TRBJ2-1; 7 nucleotides line up with TRBD2. Trimming cost V 8 bases and J 8 bases; bases outside gene matches: 15. This CDR3 region has 15 residues. In nucleotides, the CDR3 is TGTGCCAGCCTTTTAATGGCGGGAGCCACAGATGAGCAGTTCTTC. This translates into CASLLMAGATDEQFF.

A note on this clonotype: This could be a read error, since a much larger clone is one nucleotide away. The chain is built from TRBV2 and TRBJ2-1, with TRBD1 matching 8 bases. The CDR3 sequence is 14 residues long. Looked up from germline, CDR1 is SNHLY and CDR2 is FYNNEI. The ends lost 5 bases at V and 10 bases at J; junction bases unmatched: 10. As DNA, the CDR3 is TGTGCCAGCAGTCGGGACAGGCGTTCCTACGAGCAGTTCTTC. This codes for CASSRDRRSYEQFF.

The table lists this clonotype with many counts. CDR3 nucleotide sequence: TGCGCCAGCAGCCCCTCGGGACACGCGAACACTGAAGCTTTCTTT. As protein: CASSPSGHANTEAFF. The chain recombines TRBV5-1 with TRBJ1-1; D is possibly TRBD1 (6 bases). This CDR3 region has 15 residues. Germline values: CDR1 SGHRS, CDR2 YFSETQ. V was shortened by 4 bases and J by 1 base, with 14 bases between the two germline ends.